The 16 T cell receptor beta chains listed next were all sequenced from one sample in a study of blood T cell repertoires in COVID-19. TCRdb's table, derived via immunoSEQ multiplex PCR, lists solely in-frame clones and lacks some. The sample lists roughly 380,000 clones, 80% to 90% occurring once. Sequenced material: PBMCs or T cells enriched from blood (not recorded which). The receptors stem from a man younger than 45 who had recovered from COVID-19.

Here the CDR3 reads CASSSTGGYGYTF. DNA for the CDR3: TGTGCCAGCAGCAGTACGGGTGGCTATGGCTACACCTTC. The gene calls are TRBV7-9 and TRBJ1-2; unclear D gene. The CDR3 consists of 13 residues. V lost 5 bases and J lost 4, with 11 bases in between. Germline V gene sequence: CDR1 SEHNR, CDR2 FQNEAQ (reference sequence).

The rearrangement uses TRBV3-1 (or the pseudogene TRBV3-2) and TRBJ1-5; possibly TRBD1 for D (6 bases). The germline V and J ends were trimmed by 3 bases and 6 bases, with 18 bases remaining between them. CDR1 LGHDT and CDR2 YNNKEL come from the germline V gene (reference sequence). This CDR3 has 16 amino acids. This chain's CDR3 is CASSQGIAGVSQPQHF. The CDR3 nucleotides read TGTGCCAGCAGCCAGGGTATTGCAGGGGTTAGTCAGCCCCAGCATTTT.

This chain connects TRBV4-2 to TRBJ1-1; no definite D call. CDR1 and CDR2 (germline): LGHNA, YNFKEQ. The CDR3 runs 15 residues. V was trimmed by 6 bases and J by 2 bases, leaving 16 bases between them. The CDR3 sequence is CASSFGQASNTEAFF. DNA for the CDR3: TGTGCCAGCAGTTTTGGCCAGGCGAGCAACACTGAAGCTTTCTTT.

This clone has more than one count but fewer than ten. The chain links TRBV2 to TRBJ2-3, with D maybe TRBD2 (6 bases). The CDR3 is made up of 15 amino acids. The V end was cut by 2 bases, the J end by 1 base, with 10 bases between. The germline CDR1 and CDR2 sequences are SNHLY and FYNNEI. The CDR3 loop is CASSESGGGTDTQYF. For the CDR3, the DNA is TGTGCCAGCAGTGAATCCGGGGGTGGCACAGATACGCAGTATTTT.

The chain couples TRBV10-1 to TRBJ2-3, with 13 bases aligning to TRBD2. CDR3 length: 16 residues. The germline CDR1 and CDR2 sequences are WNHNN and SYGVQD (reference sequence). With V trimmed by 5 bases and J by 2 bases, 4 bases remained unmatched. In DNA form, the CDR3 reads TGCGCCAGCAGTAGGACTAGCGGGAGATACACAGATACGCAGTATTTT. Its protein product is CASSRTSGRYTDTQYF.

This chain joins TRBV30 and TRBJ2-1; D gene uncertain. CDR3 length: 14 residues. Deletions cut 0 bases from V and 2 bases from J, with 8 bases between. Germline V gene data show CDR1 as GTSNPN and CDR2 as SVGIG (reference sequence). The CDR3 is CAWSVGSAYNEQFF. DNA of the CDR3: TGTGCCTGGAGTGTCGGGTCTGCCTACAATGAGCAGTTCTTC.

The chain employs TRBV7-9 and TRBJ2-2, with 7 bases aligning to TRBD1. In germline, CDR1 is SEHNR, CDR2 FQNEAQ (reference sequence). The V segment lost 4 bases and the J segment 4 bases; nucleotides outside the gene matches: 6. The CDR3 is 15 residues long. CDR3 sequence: CASSSSTGVTGELFF. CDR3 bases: TGTGCCAGCAGCTCCTCAACAGGGGTCACCGGGGAGCTGTTTTTT. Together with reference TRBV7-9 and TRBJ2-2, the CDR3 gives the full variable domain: DTGVSQNPRHKITKRGQNVTFRCDPISEHNRLYWYRQTLGQGPEFLTYFQNEAQLEKSRLLSDRFSAERPKGSFSTLEIQRTEQGDSAMYLCASSSSTGVTGELFFGEGSRLTVL.

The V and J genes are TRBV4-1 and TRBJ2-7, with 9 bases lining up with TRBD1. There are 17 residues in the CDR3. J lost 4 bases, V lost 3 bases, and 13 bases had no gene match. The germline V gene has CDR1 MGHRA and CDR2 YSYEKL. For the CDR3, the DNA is TGCGCCAGCAGCCAGGTGCCCGGGGGACAGGGCTATTACGAGCAGTACTTC. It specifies CASSQVPGGQGYYEQYF.

The CDR3 spells CASSYGAGRRTEAFF. The CDR3 coding sequence is TGTGCCAGCAGCTACGGGGCGGGGAGAAGAACTGAAGCTTTCTTT. This chain connects TRBV5-6 to TRBJ1-1, with D tentatively TRBD1 (5 bases). This CDR3 is 15 amino acids long. The ends were cut back, 3 bases at V and 5 bases at J, with 17 bases in the middle. Germline V gene data show CDR1 as SGHDT and CDR2 as YYEEEE. The variable domain in full, with the rest retrieved from reference TRBV5-6 and TRBJ1-1, is DAGVTQSPTHLIKTRGQQVTLRCSPKSGHDTVSWYQQALGQGPQFIFQYYEEEERQRGNFPDRFSGHQFPNYSSELNVNALLLGDSALYLCASSYGAGRRTEAFFGQGTRLTVV.

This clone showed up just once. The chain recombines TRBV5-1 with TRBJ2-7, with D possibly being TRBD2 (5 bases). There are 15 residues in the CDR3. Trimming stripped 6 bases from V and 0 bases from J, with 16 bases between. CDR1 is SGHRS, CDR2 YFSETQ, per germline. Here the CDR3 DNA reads TGCGCCAGCACCGAAGGAGGCTCGAGCTCCTACGAGCAGTACTTC. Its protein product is CASTEGGSSSYEQYF.

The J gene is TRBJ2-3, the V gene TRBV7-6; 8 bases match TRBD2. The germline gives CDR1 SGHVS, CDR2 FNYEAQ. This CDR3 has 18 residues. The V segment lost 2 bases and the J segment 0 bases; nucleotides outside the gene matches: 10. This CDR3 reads CASSLSSGGDYSTDTQYF. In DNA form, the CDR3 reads TGTGCCAGCAGCTTAAGTTCGGGGGGGGACTATAGCACAGATACGCAGTATTTT.

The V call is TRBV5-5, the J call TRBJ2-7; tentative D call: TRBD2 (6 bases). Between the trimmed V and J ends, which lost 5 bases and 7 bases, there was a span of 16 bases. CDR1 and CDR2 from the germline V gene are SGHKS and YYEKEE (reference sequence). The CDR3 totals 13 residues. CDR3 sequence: CASRYFEAGEQYF. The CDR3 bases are TGTGCCAGCAGGTACTTCGAGGCGGGGGAGCAGTACTTC.

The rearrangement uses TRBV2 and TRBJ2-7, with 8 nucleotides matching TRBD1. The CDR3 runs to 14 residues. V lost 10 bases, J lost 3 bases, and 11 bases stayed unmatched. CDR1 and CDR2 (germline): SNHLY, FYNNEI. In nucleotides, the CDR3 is TGTGCCATAAGAGGGGCAGGGGGCGACTACGAGCAGTACTTC. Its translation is CAIRGAGGDYEQYF.

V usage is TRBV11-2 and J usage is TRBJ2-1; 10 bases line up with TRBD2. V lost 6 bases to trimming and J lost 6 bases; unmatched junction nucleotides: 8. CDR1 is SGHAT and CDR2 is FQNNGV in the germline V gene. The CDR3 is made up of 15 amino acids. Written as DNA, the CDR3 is TGTGCCAGCAGTTATAGCGGGGGGTCTCGCAATGAGCAGTTCTTC. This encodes CASSYSGGSRNEQFF.

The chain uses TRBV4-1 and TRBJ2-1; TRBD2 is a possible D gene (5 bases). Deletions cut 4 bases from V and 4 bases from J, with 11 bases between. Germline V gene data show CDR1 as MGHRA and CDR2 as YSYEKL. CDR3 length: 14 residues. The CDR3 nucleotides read TGCGCCAGCAGCCCCCTCGGGGTTTACAATGAGCAGTTCTTC. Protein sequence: CASSPLGVYNEQFF.

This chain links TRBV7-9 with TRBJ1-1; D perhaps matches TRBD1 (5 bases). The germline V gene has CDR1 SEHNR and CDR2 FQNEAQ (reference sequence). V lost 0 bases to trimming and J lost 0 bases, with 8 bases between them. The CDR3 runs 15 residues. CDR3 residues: CASSLAEGMNTEAFF. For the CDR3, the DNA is TGTGCCAGCAGCTTAGCGGAGGGGATGAACACTGAAGCTTTCTTT.